What follows are 9 T cell receptor beta chains derived from one specimen sequenced in a study of blood T cell repertoires in COVID-19. Assay: immunoSEQ multiplex PCR; the TCRdb copy retains only in-frame clones and omits some. The sample lists some 500,000 clones; about 89% were seen once. Sequences were obtained from peripheral blood. The origin of the receptors is a woman in her forties or fifties with COVID-19, enrolled during active disease.

The chain links TRBV11-2 to TRBJ1-2; D may be TRBD1 (5 bases). Germline V lookup: CDR1 SGHAT, CDR2 FQNNGV. The ends were cut back, 1 base at V and 5 bases at J, with 14 bases in the middle. This CDR3 comprises 15 residues. CDR3: CASSLGIRQGYGYTF. CDR3 DNA sequence: TGTGCCAGCAGCTTAGGGATCCGCCAGGGATATGGCTACACCTTC.

V usage is TRBV2 and J usage is TRBJ2-5; weak D call: TRBD2 (6 bases). The V and J ends lost 3 bases and 7 bases respectively, with 12 bases between them. CDR3 length: 13 residues. CDR1 SNHLY and CDR2 FYNNEI come from the germline V gene. The CDR3 region is CASSDLQGGTQYF. The DNA of the CDR3 is TGTGCCAGCAGTGATTTGCAGGGAGGGACCCAGTACTTC.

This rearrangement joins TRBV10-1 to TRBJ2-7; weak D call: TRBD1 (5 bases). V lost 2 bases to trimming and J lost 2 bases, with 10 bases between them. The CDR3 runs to 14 residues. CDR1 WNHNN and CDR2 SYGVQD come from the germline V gene (reference sequence). CDR3 DNA sequence: TGCGCCAGCAGTGAGCCAGGGTACCCCTACGAGCAGTACTTC. Protein product: CASSEPGYPYEQYF.

This clone was counted once. The chain joins TRBV15 to TRBJ1-2, with TRBD1 matching over 10 bases. The germline V gene has CDR1 LNHNV and CDR2 YYDKDF (reference sequence). Germline trimming cut 4 bases from V and 5 bases from J; bases unmatched to any gene: 7. The CDR3 length is 15 residues. CDR3 nucleotide sequence: TGTGCCACCAGCATCGGGACAGGGGATTTTTATGGCTACACCTTC. It specifies CATSIGTGDFYGYTF.

This chain connects TRBV21-1 to TRBJ1-5. TRBV21-1 represents a pseudogene. The CDR3 sequence is 12 residues long. Written as DNA, the CDR3 is TGTGCCAGGCGGTTGAGCAATCAGCCCCAGCATTTT. Its translation is CARRLSNQPQHF.

Concerning this clone itself: A junction end diverges from the germline sequence, so it may reflect a read error. The rearrangement joins TRBV4-1 to TRBJ2-7, with 8 nucleotides matching TRBD2. Germline CDR1 is MGHRA and CDR2 is YSYEKL. CDR3 length: 13 residues. CDR3 protein: CASSPRSGTSRNF. The CDR3 DNA reads TGCGCCAGCAGCCCTCGCTCCGGGACTAGTCGGAACTTC.

CDR3 protein: CAWSVGRGSYEQYF. In DNA, the CDR3 is TGTGCCTGGAGTGTCGGCCGGGGTTCCTACGAGCAGTACTTC. V usage is TRBV30 and J usage is TRBJ2-7, with TRBD2 as a possible D gene (5 bases). Germline assignment: CDR1 GTSNPN and CDR2 SVGIG (reference sequence). This CDR3 comprises 14 residues. Trimming pared 0 bases from V and 1 base from J, leaving 10 bases between.

V is TRBV5-1 and J is TRBJ1-1, with TRBD1 as a possible D gene (6 bases). V shed 2 bases and J shed 8 bases, with 13 bases lying between them. Germline values: CDR1 SGHRS, CDR2 YFSETQ. This CDR3 spans 13 amino acids. The CDR3 sequence is CASSFDRDKEAFF. CDR3 DNA sequence: TGCGCCAGCAGCTTTGACCGGGACAAAGAAGCTTTCTTT.

The chain uses TRBV29-1 and TRBJ1-3; D perhaps matches TRBD1 (5 bases). The CDR3 length is 15 residues. V was clipped by 6 bases and J by 2 bases, with 17 bases between them. Germline V gene lookup returns CDR1 SQVTM and CDR2 ANQGSEA. In nucleotides, the CDR3 is TGCAGCGTCGACTGGCCCACGGGGGCTGGAAACACCATATATTTT. This translates into CSVDWPTGAGNTIYF.